The source of this T cell receptor beta chain is a study of blood T cell repertoires in COVID-19. About the study: Material from acute and convalescent COVID-19 was sourced from the United States, Italy and Spain. Sources were T cells, B-cell-depleted T cells, or PBMCs; the material itself was cDNA or gDNA.

In the authors' workflow: The assay estimated nucleated cells by amplifying reference gene primers. Using immunoSEQ multiplex PCR, the repertoire was profiled, and TCRdb retains in-frame clones only, with some absent. For V, J and clone size, that table is used; D and trimming come from the DNA. Of about 250,000 clones in the sample, approximately 89% were seen once. The germline gives CDR1 MNHNY, CDR2 SVGAGI (reference sequence). The CDR3 has 13 residues. Trimming cost V 6 bases and J 3 bases, with 12 bases left between them. The sample comprised peripheral blood. The clonotype was recovered from a woman aged 60-75 years who had recovered from COVID-19. The chain couples TRBV6-6 to TRBJ2-7, with D maybe TRBD1 (5 bases). The CDR3 spells CASSALQDYEQYF. In nucleotides, the CDR3 is TGTGCCAGCAGCGCACTACAGGACTACGAGCAGTACTTC.